A selection of T cell receptor beta chains follows, all from one sample in a study of PD-1 blockade in mismatch repair-deficient tumors. The assay was immunoSEQ multiplex PCR, and TCRdb's table has in-frame clones only and misses some. The sample has 25,000 to 30,000 clones, about 81% seen once. The source material was PBMCs, sampled before pembrolizumab treatment. Every receptor here comes from an adult with mismatch repair-deficient cancer. CDR3s include the opening cysteine and the closing phenylalanine or tryptophan. D genes are given only for firm matches. The size of a clone is reported for some rows only, either as once, few or many, or as a class for expanded clones.

J gene	clone size	D gene	V gene	CDR3 protein	CDR3 DNA
TRBJ2-6	.	TRBD1	TRBV7-9	CASSQQGAGANVLTF	TGTGCCAGCAGCCAGCAGGGGGCTGGGGCCAACGTCCTGACTTTC
TRBJ1-2	.	TRBD1	TRBV11-2	CASSSIRGAGQGSYGYTF	TGTGCCAGCAGCTCGATCCGCGGGGCGGGACAGGGTTCCTATGGCTACACCTTC
TRBJ2-2	few	.	TRBV7-3	CASSLTFRTGELFF	TGTGCCAGCAGCTTAACGTTCAGGACCGGGGAGCTGTTTTTT
TRBJ2-2	.	TRBD2	TRBV7-2	CASSLTSGRDGELFF	TGTGCCAGCAGCTTGACTAGCGGGAGGGACGGGGAGCTGTTTTTT
TRBJ2-5	.	TRBD1	TRBV27	CASRKTKTPGTGQQETQYF	TGTGCCAGCAGAAAAACCAAGACCCCCGGGACAGGTCAACAAGAGACCCAGTACTTC
TRBJ2-7	.	TRBD2	TRBV10-3	CAISESGPAGAKLEQYF	TGTGCCATCAGTGAGTCGGGTCCGGCGGGAGCAAAGCTCGAGCAATACTTC
TRBJ1-4	once	TRBD1	TRBV6-1	CASSEDVGTGYEKLFF	TGTGCCAGCAGTGAAGATGTGGGGACAGGGTATGAAAAACTGTTTTTT
TRBJ2-3	once	.	TRBV13	CASSLRGRRSTDTQYF	TGTGCCAGCAGCTTACGGGGTCGTAGGAGCACAGATACGCAGTATTTT
TRBJ2-7	.	TRBD1	TRBV5-1	CASSSGTGPYEQYF	TGCGCCAGCAGCTCCGGGACAGGGCCCTACGAGCAGTACTTC
TRBJ2-1	.	TRBD1	TRBV4-2	CASSRTGSSYNEQFF	TGTGCCAGCAGCAGGACAGGGAGCTCCTACAATGAGCAGTTCTTC
TRBJ1-2	.	.	TRBV9	CASSPAGGAGGYTF	TGTGCCAGCAGCCCTGCGGGGGGGGCCGGTGGCTACACCTTC
TRBJ2-2	.	TRBD1	TRBV18	CASSPLGQGGTGELFF	TGTGCCAGCTCACCACTGGGACAGGGTGGCACCGGGGAGCTGTTTTTT
TRBJ2-7	few	TRBD1	TRBV11-2	CASTPGQGPYEQYF	TGTGCCAGCACCCCGGGACAGGGACCTTACGAGCAGTACTTC
TRBJ1-4	.	TRBD1	TRBV7-9	CASSPGRTGQDEKLFF	TGTGCCAGCAGCCCAGGCCGGACAGGGCAGGATGAAAAACTGTTTTTT
TRBJ2-5	.	TRBD1	TRBV9	CASSVDRGLETQYF	TGTGCCAGCAGCGTCGACAGGGGATTAGAGACCCAGTACTTC
TRBJ2-1	.	.	TRBV7-9	CASSSQGYNEQFF	TGTGCCAGCAGCTCGCAGGGCTACAATGAGCAGTTCTTC
TRBJ1-3	.	.	TRBV5-5	CASSSRTVSSGNTIYF	TGTGCCAGCAGCAGTCGGACAGTCAGCTCTGGAAACACCATATATTTT
TRBJ1-4	.	.	TRBV27	CASSFRPNEKLFF	TGTGCCAGCAGTTTCCGTCCTAATGAAAAACTGTTTTTT
TRBJ2-3	.	.	TRBV21-1	CASSTQGWVRGTDTQYF	TGTGCCAGCAGCACCCAGGGGTGGGTCCGGGGCACAGATACGCAGTATTTT